A single sample gave rise to the 15 T cell receptor beta chains below, sequenced in a study of sequential checkpoint blockade in melanoma. Treatment of the sample: randomized to nivolumab then ipilimumab (arm A) or the reverse (arm B). Sequencing was performed with immunoSEQ multiplex PCR; in TCRdb, only in-frame clones are kept and a portion is missing. The sample records 35,000 to 45,000 clones, about 88% being singletons. The input for sequencing was CD8+ T cells sorted from blood (inferred from file names), taken from a patient given nivolumab and ipilimumab in sequence. The source of these receptors is a human donor with melanoma.

The CDR3 DNA reads as TGCGCCAGCAGCCAGGAGCGGGAGAGGGATGAGCAGTTCTTC. Its protein is CASSQERERDEQFF. The genes are TRBV4-1 and TRBJ2-1; the match to TRBD2 covers 8 bases. The CDR3 length is 14 residues. The J segment lost 8 bases and the V segment lost 3 bases, leaving 6 bases of the junction unmatched. Germline V gene lookup returns CDR1 MGHRA and CDR2 YSYEKL.

This clone was seen only a few times. The chain is built from TRBV7-9 and TRBJ2-7; D ambiguous. The length of the CDR3 is 13 residues. The V end lost 5 bases, the J end lost 3 bases, and 11 bases lay between the germline ends. The germline CDR1 and CDR2 sequences are SEHNR and FQNEAQ (reference sequence). This CDR3 is CASSPQVSYEQYF. The CDR3 DNA sequence: TGTGCCAGCAGCCCGCAGGTGAGCTACGAGCAGTACTTC.

DNA for the CDR3: TGTGCCAGCAGACCACTAGCGGGAGAGGGGTACGAGCAGTACGTC. Its protein product is CASRPLAGEGYEQYV. The chain joins TRBV7-6 to TRBJ2-7, with TRBD2 identical over 11 bases. The CDR3 consists of 15 residues. With 6 bases clipped from V and 4 bases from J, the junction kept 8 bases outside the gene matches. Germline V gives CDR1 SGHVS, CDR2 FNYEAQ.

This chain joins TRBV4-1 and TRBJ2-1, with a tentative D call TRBD2 (5 bases). Looked up from germline, CDR1 is MGHRA and CDR2 is YSYEKL. The ends were cut back, 1 base at V and 1 base at J, with 8 bases in the middle. The CDR3 has 15 amino acids. CDR3 loop: CASSQGTGSYNEQFF. CDR3 nucleotides: TGCGCCAGCAGCCAAGGGACTGGGTCCTACAATGAGCAGTTCTTC.

V usage is TRBV5-1 and J usage is TRBJ2-3; 9 positions agree with TRBD1. CDR3 length equals 17 residues. V lost 2 bases and J lost 0; bases outside the gene matches: 7. Germline CDR1 is SGHRS and CDR2 is YFSETQ. CDR3 DNA: TGCGCCAGCAGCTTCCGGGACAGGGAACCCAGCACAGATACGCAGTATTTT. It specifies CASSFRDREPSTDTQYF.

CDR3 DNA: TGCGCCAGCAGCTTGTTGGGACTAGATACGAGTGAGCAGTTCTTC. Encoded protein: CASSLLGLDTSEQFF. The rearrangement links TRBV5-1 to TRBJ2-1, with 8 bases aligning to TRBD2. The germline gives CDR1 SGHRS, CDR2 YFSETQ. With V trimmed by 1 base and J by 9 bases, 9 bases remained unmatched. This CDR3 has 15 residues.

This sequence joins TRBV29-1 and TRBJ2-7, with TRBD1 identical over 8 bases. The J segment lost 6 bases and the V segment lost 3 bases, leaving 13 bases of the junction unmatched. Germline CDR1 reads SQVTM; CDR2 reads ANQGSEA. CDR3 length: 15 amino acids. CDR3 in DNA: TGCAGCGTTGACTTCGACAGGGGACTCTACTTCGAGCAGTACTTC. Translated, it gives CSVDFDRGLYFEQYF.

The V and J genes are TRBV10-1 and TRBJ1-5, with D maybe TRBD1 (5 bases). The V end lost 4 bases, the J end lost 7 bases, and 14 bases lay between the germline ends. This CDR3 has 14 amino acids. From germline, CDR1 is WNHNN and CDR2 SYGVQD (reference sequence). CDR3 amino acids: CASSGTGTGQPQHF. The DNA for the CDR3 is TGCGCCAGCAGTGGAACCGGGACTGGACAGCCCCAGCATTTT.

This CDR3 reads CASSPGLANEQFF. The DNA of the CDR3 is TGCGCCAGCAGTCCTGGACTCGCCAATGAGCAGTTCTTC. V and J are TRBV4-1 and TRBJ2-1; maybe TRBD2 (5 bases). Trimming took off 6 bases at V and 6 bases at J, with 12 bases between the two ends. The germline CDR1 and CDR2 sequences are MGHRA and YSYEKL. This CDR3 comprises 13 residues.

The rearrangement uses TRBV9 and TRBJ2-3, with TRBD2 identical over 8 bases. The V segment lost 4 bases and the J segment 3 bases; nucleotides outside the gene matches: 4. Germline assignment: CDR1 SGDLS and CDR2 YYNGEE. This CDR3 contains 14 residues. The CDR3 DNA reads TGTGCCAGCAGCCCCCGACTAGCGACAGATACGCAGTATTTT. Protein: CASSPRLATDTQYF.

This chain connects TRBV25-1 to TRBJ2-7; the match to TRBD1 covers 9 bases. J lost 4 bases, V lost 5 bases, and 12 bases had no gene match. The CDR3 has 16 amino acids. Germline CDR1 reads MGHDK; CDR2 reads SYGVNS. CDR3 nucleotide sequence: TGTGCCAGCAGTCCACGACCGGGACAGGGAATATACGAGCAGTACTTC. Translated: CASSPRPGQGIYEQYF.

The J gene is TRBJ1-2, the V gene TRBV12-5; perhaps TRBD1 as D (5 bases). The V and J ends lost 5 bases and 3 bases respectively, with 10 bases between them. Germline CDR1 is LGHNT and CDR2 is FRNRAP. CDR3 size: 13 residues. CDR3 bases: TGTGCTAGTGGTCCCGGGACTGACTATGGCTACACCTTC. Its protein is CASGPGTDYGYTF.

The rearrangement uses TRBV6-5 and TRBJ2-7; 12 bases agree with TRBD2. V dropped 6 bases and J dropped 5; count of bases not matched to a gene: 8. From germline, CDR1 is MNHEY and CDR2 SVGAGI. The CDR3 loop spans 15 amino acids. The CDR3, as DNA: TGTGCCAGCAGCACAACTAGCGGGAGGTTCCACGAGCAGTACTTC. The encoded protein is CASSTTSGRFHEQYF.

J is TRBJ1-1 and V is TRBV7-9, with 9 bases identical to TRBD1. CDR3 length: 15 residues. Trimming removed 5 bases from V and 2 bases from J; junction bases left unmatched: 6. CDR1 is SEHNR and CDR2 is FQNEAQ in the germline V gene (reference sequence). DNA for the CDR3: TGTGCCAGCAGCCCCCGACAGGGGGGAAACACTGAAGCTTTCTTT. Translated, it gives CASSPRQGGNTEAFF.

V and J are TRBV7-9 and TRBJ2-1; D gene unclear. This CDR3 has 13 residues. The germline V gene has CDR1 SEHNR and CDR2 FQNEAQ (reference sequence). Trimming left V 0 bases short and J 8 bases short, with 8 bases between. This CDR3 reads CASSLALIYEQFF. DNA of the CDR3: TGTGCCAGCAGCTTAGCGTTAATCTATGAGCAGTTCTTC.